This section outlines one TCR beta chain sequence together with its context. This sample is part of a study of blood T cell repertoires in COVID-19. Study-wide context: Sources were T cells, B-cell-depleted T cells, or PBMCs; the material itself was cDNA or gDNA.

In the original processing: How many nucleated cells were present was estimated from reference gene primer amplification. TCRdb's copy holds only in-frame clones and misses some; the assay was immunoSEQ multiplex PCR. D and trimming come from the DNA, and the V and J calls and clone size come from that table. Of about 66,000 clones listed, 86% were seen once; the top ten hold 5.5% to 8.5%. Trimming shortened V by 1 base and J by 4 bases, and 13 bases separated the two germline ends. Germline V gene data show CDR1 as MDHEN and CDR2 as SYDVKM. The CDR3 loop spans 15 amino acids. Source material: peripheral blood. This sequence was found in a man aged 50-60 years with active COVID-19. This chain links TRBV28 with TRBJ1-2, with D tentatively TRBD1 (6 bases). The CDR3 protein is CASSLLDSFTYGYTF. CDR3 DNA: TGTGCCAGCAGTTTATTGGACAGTTTCACCTATGGCTACACCTTC.